Listed below are T cell receptor beta chains from one sample, sequenced in a study of Tregs in tolerant kidney transplant recipients. Assay used: immunoSEQ multiplex PCR; TCRdb lists only in-frame clones, some missing. The sample yields approximately 44,000 clones, 95% seen once. Their recognized antigens are unknown. The sample was Tregs from blood cultured with allogeneic cells. The receptors were gathered from a human donor in good health. The CDR3 runs from the conserved cysteine through the conserved F or W.

v_call: TRBV11-2
cdr3_aa: CASSLGLAVEYEQYF

v_call: TRBV6-6
cdr3_aa: CASSREGGFGYTF

v_call: TRBV5-1
cdr3_aa: CASSLIAGVQETQYF

v_call: TRBV7-9
cdr3_aa: CASSSGRGPYSNQPQHF

v_call: TRBV7-8
cdr3_aa: CASSHGGGGYTDTQYF

v_call: TRBV5-6
cdr3_aa: CASSFRVGANVLTF

v_call: TRBV19
cdr3_aa: CATATGRGGVAKNIQYF

v_call: TRBV21-1
cdr3_aa: CASSCRGTNYGYTF

v_call: TRBV7-2
cdr3_aa: CASSPYNEQFF

v_call: TRBV5-1
cdr3_aa: CASDAGLAGQREQYF

v_call: TRBV28
cdr3_aa: CASRGAASGANVLTF

v_call: TRBV15
cdr3_aa: CATSRGTSGSYEQYF

v_call: TRBV25-1
cdr3_aa: CASSAGTGRVYEQYF

v_call: TRBV5-6
cdr3_aa: CASSLVSGRETQYF

v_call: TRBV11-2
cdr3_aa: CASSLDRQVNEQFF

v_call: TRBV7-7
cdr3_aa: CASSEGQGARYEQYF

v_call: TRBV29-1
cdr3_aa: CSATWGRETQYF

v_call: TRBV7-9
cdr3_aa: CASSSGVGSGANVLTF

v_call: TRBV19
cdr3_aa: CASSIRPLLPQHF